The 30 T cell receptor beta chains presented below share a single source sample, sequenced in a study of tumor-infiltrating lymphocytes in glioblastoma multiforme. TCRB libraries came from RNA via three nested multiplex PCR rounds. TCRdb analysed the multiplex PCR reads with MiXCR anew, one entry per CDR3 protein. The sample carries approximately 20,000 distinct CDR3 sequences, under 80% recorded once. The sample taken for sequencing was peripheral blood. The receptors stem from a male donor with glioblastoma.

A remark on this clonotype: No conserved phenylalanine or tryptophan ends this CDR3, so it is likely a read error. The J gene is TRBJ2-5, the V gene TRBV29-1; D remains unclear. The CDR3 runs to 14 residues. Trimming took 5 bases from V and 5 from J, leaving 18 bases between them. The germline CDR1 and CDR2 sequences are SQVTM and ANQGSEA. CDR3 coding DNA: TGCAGCGTTCCCACTGGTAGTTCTCGGGAGACCCAGTACTCC. This gives the protein CSVPTGSSRETQYS.

The gene calls are TRBV11-2 and TRBJ1-3; TRBD1 might be the D (6 bases). The germline CDR1 and CDR2 sequences are SGHAT and FQNNGV. The CDR3 sequence is 16 residues long. Trimming shortened V by 5 bases and J by 2 bases, and 16 bases separated the two germline ends. The CDR3 region has the DNA TGTGCCAGCAGCCCCCAATTGGACAGTACTGGAAACACCATATATTTT. Its translation is CASSPQLDSTGNTIYF.

About this clonotype: At one of its ends the junction is not consistent with the germline gene, which may arise from a read error. This chain joins TRBV11-2 and TRBJ1-2; tentatively, D is TRBD1 (5 bases). The CDR3 loop spans 13 amino acids. Germline V gene sequence: CDR1 SGHAT, CDR2 FQNNGV. CDR3 sequence reads: CARSLDLDNTKTF. The CDR3 DNA reads TGTGCCAGGAGCTTAGACTTGGACAATACCAAAACCTTC.

This clonotype was detected many times. The V gene is TRBV11-1, the J gene TRBJ2-7; 9 bases are shared with TRBD1. V lost 5 bases, J lost 6 bases, and 2 bases stayed unmatched. The CDR3 totals 12 residues. The germline CDR1 and CDR2 sequences are SGHAT and FQDESV (reference sequence). The CDR3 coding sequence is TGTGCCAGCAGCGGACAGGGGCGCGAGCAGTACTTC. Its protein is CASSGQGREQYF.

Remarks on this clonotype: Given a much more abundant clone one base away, this may be a read error. The V and J genes are TRBV11-2 and TRBJ2-5; 7 bases match TRBD2. V lost 11 bases and J lost 4; bases outside the gene matches: 19. This CDR3 is built from 16 residues. Germline V gene lookup returns CDR1 SGHAT and CDR2 FQNNGV. CDR3 nucleotides: TGTGCCTGGGAAGGGAAGACTAGCACCAAGTCAGAGACCCAGTACTTC. This codes for CAWEGKTSTKSETQYF.

As to this clonotype: No conserved phenylalanine or tryptophan is present at the end of the CDR3, so a read error is the likely explanation. The chain carries TRBV29-1 and TRBJ2-1; a possible D gene is TRBD2 (6 bases). The germline V gene has CDR1 SQVTM and CDR2 ANQGSEA. CDR3 size: 12 residues. CDR3 sequence: CGGAGDYNEQFL. CDR3 sequence (DNA): TGCGGCGGGGCAGGCGACTACAATGAGCAGTTCCTC.

On this clonotype: The conserved phenylalanine or tryptophan is not found at the CDR3 terminus, so this likely reflects a read error. The chain links TRBV11-2 to TRBJ1-4, with TRBD1 as a possible D gene (5 bases). The CDR3 has 14 residues. CDR1 and CDR2 (germline): SGHAT, FQNNGV. The CDR3 DNA sequence: TGTGCCAGCCGCTTCACCGGGACGGACGAAAAACTGTTTTTG. Protein: CASRFTGTDEKLFL.

This clonotype came up once. An end of the junction differs from the germline gene, which may be a read error. This chain joins TRBV5-6 and TRBJ2-7; the D gene is possibly TRBD2 (6 bases). CDR1 is SGHDT, CDR2 YYEEEE, per germline. The CDR3 has 13 amino acids. Written as DNA, the CDR3 is TGTACCAGCAGCTTGACTAGTCTCCACGAGCAGCACTTC. Amino acid sequence: CTSSLTSLHEQHF.

V is TRBV12-3 or TRBV12-4 and J is TRBJ2-3; D unresolved. The ends were cut back, 6 bases at V and 2 bases at J, with 12 bases in the middle. This CDR3 region has 14 residues. The CDR3 DNA is TGTGCCAGCAGAGACCAGCTCAACACAGATACGCAGTATTTT. Translation: CASRDQLNTDTQYF.

The chain is built from TRBV13 and TRBJ1-4; 7 nucleotides line up with TRBD1. This CDR3 contains 15 residues. CDR1 and CDR2 (germline): PRHDT, FYEKMQ (reference sequence). After removal of 5 bases from V and 7 bases from J, the junction contained 10 bases not matched to a gene. CDR3 in amino acids: CASSPRQGGGEKLFF. Here the CDR3 DNA reads TGTGCCAGCAGCCCCAGACAGGGCGGGGGTGAAAAACTGTTTTTT.

J is TRBJ2-3 and V is TRBV6-2 or TRBV6-3; 8 bases are a match to TRBD1. The germline CDR1 and CDR2 sequences are MNHEY and SVGEGT. The CDR3 totals 18 residues. V lost 2 bases to trimming and J lost 0 bases; unmatched junction nucleotides: 10. The DNA for the CDR3 is TGTGCCAGCAGTTACGGTTTGGCAGGGGGCGAGAGCACAGATACGCAGTATTTT. It codes for CASSYGLAGGESTDTQYF.

This chain's CDR3 is CASRDYNSPLHF. CDR3 DNA: TGTGCCAGCCGGGACTATAATTCACCCCTCCACTTT. The chain employs TRBV19 and TRBJ1-6; D call uncertain. The CDR3 totals 12 residues. The V end lost 9 bases, the J end lost 3 bases, and 6 bases lay between the germline ends. In germline, CDR1 is LNHDA, CDR2 SQIVND (reference sequence). Looking up the rest from reference TRBV19 and TRBJ1-6 gives the full variable domain: DGGITQSPKYLFRKEGQNVTLSCEQNLNHDAMYWYRQDPGQGLRLIYYSQIVNDFQKGDIAEGYSVSREKKESFPLTVTSAQKNPTAFYLCASRDYNSPLHFGNGTRLTVT.

In this sample, this clonotype turned up a few times. V usage is TRBV4-1 and J usage is TRBJ2-1; TRBD2 might be the D (6 bases). Trimming stripped 4 bases from V and 0 bases from J, with 16 bases between. Per germline, CDR1 MGHRA and CDR2 YSYEKL. There are 17 residues in the CDR3. Here the CDR3 DNA reads TGCGCCAGCAGCCGCGAACTAGCCTCAAGCTCCTACAATGAGCAGTTCTTC. Translated: CASSRELASSSYNEQFF.

This clonotype is labeled medium-sized. The chain has TRBV20-1 and TRBJ2-3; 9 bases are a match to TRBD1. V was pared by 3 bases and J by 2 bases, with 6 bases of the junction left unmatched. This CDR3 is built from 15 residues. The germline V gene has CDR1 DFQATT and CDR2 SNEGSKA (reference sequence). CDR3 DNA sequence: TGCAGTGCTAGTAGGACAGGGGATTACACAGATACGCAGTATTTT. This sequence encodes CSASRTGDYTDTQYF.

Of note for this clonotype: A much larger clone differs from this one at a single base, so this may be a read error. Written as DNA, the CDR3 is TGCGCCAGCAGTGAGTTAATCTTCAGGGATCCGGAGACCCGGTACTTC. Translation gives CASSELIFRDPETRYF. This rearrangement joins TRBV10-2 to TRBJ2-5, with D possibly TRBD1 on 5 matching bases. The CDR3 extends over 16 amino acids. Looked up from germline, CDR1 is WSHSY and CDR2 is SAAADI.

A note on this clonotype: One end of the junction is discordant with germline, which a read error may explain. The J gene is TRBJ2-1, the V gene TRBV11-2; 9 nucleotides align to TRBD2. Germline CDR1 is SGHAT and CDR2 is FQNNGV. The CDR3 has 15 residues. The CDR3 spells CSSSPVLAGGGEQFF. In nucleotides, the CDR3 is TGTTCCAGCAGCCCTGTACTAGCGGGCGGGGGTGAGCAGTTCTTC. The full variable domain, in which reference TRBV11-2 and TRBJ2-1 provide the parts outside the CDR3, is EAGVAQSPRYKIIEKRQSVAFWCNPISGHATLYWYQQILGQGPKLLIQFQNNGVVDDSQLPKDRFSAERLKGVDSTLKIQPAKLEDSAVYLCSSSPVLAGGGEQFFGPGTRLTVL.

In this sample, this clonotype turned up many times. The J gene is TRBJ2-7, the V gene TRBV6-5, with D possibly being TRBD2 (6 bases). Germline loops: CDR1 MNHEY, CDR2 SVGAGI. Trimming took off 7 bases at V and 5 bases at J, with 18 bases between the two ends. This CDR3 spans 14 amino acids. In DNA form, the CDR3 reads TGTGCCAGCACCGAAACCCCTACTAGCAACGAGCAGTACTTC. Its protein product is CASTETPTSNEQYF.

As regards this clonotype: A read error may explain this, as a much larger clone is one base away. The genes are TRBV10-2 and TRBJ2-7, with D tentatively TRBD1 (5 bases). The germline V gene encodes CDR1 WSHSY and CDR2 SAAADI. V was shortened by 6 bases and J by 2 bases, with 11 bases between the two germline ends. The CDR3 totals 13 residues. In nucleotides, the CDR3 is TGCGCCAGCAGGCAGACAGTGACCTACGAGCAGTACTTC. Residues: CASRQTVTYEQYF.

This clonotype was counted a few times. This rearrangement joins TRBV11-2 to TRBJ2-3; D may be TRBD1 (6 bases). CDR3 length equals 17 residues. The germline V gene has CDR1 SGHAT and CDR2 FQNNGV. Deletions cut 0 bases from V and 0 bases from J, with 13 bases between. The CDR3 region is CASSLDLTGFSTDTQYF. In DNA form, the CDR3 reads TGTGCCAGCAGCTTAGATCTGACAGGCTTTAGCACAGATACGCAGTATTTT.

Comments on this clonotype: The junction does not match germline at one end; this may be a read error. The chain employs TRBV11-2 and TRBJ1-4; D gene ambiguous. The CDR3 consists of 13 residues. Germline V gene lookup returns CDR1 SGHAT and CDR2 FQNNGV. The CDR3 DNA reads as TGTATCAGCAGCTCAGACATCAATGAAGAACTGTTTTTT. Protein product: CISSSDINEELFF.

The chain links TRBV20-1 to TRBJ1-1; 10 bases agree with TRBD1. CDR1 is DFQATT, CDR2 SNEGSKA, per germline (reference sequence). The CDR3 contains 16 residues. J lost 1 base, V lost 5 bases, and 10 bases had no gene match. The CDR3 region is CSAVPWDRGGNTEAFF. The CDR3 DNA reads as TGCAGTGCTGTCCCGTGGGACAGGGGAGGGAACACTGAAGCTTTCTTT.

This clonotype showed up many times. This rearrangement joins TRBV29-1 to TRBJ2-1; possible D gene TRBD2, 6 bases. V was trimmed by 6 bases and J by 8 bases, leaving 14 bases between them. The length of the CDR3 is 12 residues. Germline V gives CDR1 SQVTM, CDR2 ANQGSEA. CDR3 sequence (DNA): TGCAGCGTCGTGACTAGTTACTATGAGCAGTTCTTC. Protein product: CSVVTSYYEQFF.

This clonotype was recorded at least ten times. This sequence joins TRBV29-1 and TRBJ2-1, with D unclear. V dropped 1 base and J dropped 9 bases, with 13 bases sitting between them. The germline V gene encodes CDR1 SQVTM and CDR2 ANQGSEA. The CDR3 totals 13 residues. CDR3 bases: TGCAGCGTTGAAGTACGACTGGATGGTGAGCAGTTCTTC. The encoded protein is CSVEVRLDGEQFF.

The chain has TRBV10-3 and TRBJ1-5; no clear D. CDR3 length: 13 amino acids. V was cut by 4 bases and J by 1 base, with 5 bases left in between. CDR1 is ENHRY, CDR2 SYGVKD, per germline. CDR3 DNA sequence: TGTGCCATCAGTGCGCAGAGCAATCAGCCCCAGCATTTT. Protein: CAISAQSNQPQHF.

About this clonotype itself: It may be a read error: a sequence one base away is much more abundant. The chain couples TRBV7-9 to TRBJ2-7, with D uncertain. CDR3 length: 12 amino acids. The germline V gene encodes CDR1 SEHNR and CDR2 FQNEAQ (reference sequence). CDR3 sequence (DNA): TGTGCCAGCAGCTTACCCACCCACGAGCGGTACTTC. It is translated as CASSLPTHERYF. Full variable domain (missing parts from reference TRBV7-9 and TRBJ2-7): DTGVSQNPRHKITKRGQNVTFRCDPISEHNRLYWYRQTLGQGPEFLTYFQNEAQLEKSRLLSDRFSAERPKGSFSTLEIQRTEQGDSAMYLCASSLPTHERYFGPGTRLTVT.

This clonotype was counted a few times. The junction does not match germline at one end; this may be a read error. The V call is TRBV11-2, the J call TRBJ2-7; D might be TRBD2 (5 bases). Germline CDR1 is SGHAT and CDR2 is FQNNGV. The CDR3 runs 17 residues. The CDR3 sequence is CASSLARHPSEVHDQYF. CDR3 sequence (DNA): TGTGCAAGCAGCTTAGCCCGACACCCCTCGGAGGTCCACGATCAGTACTTC.

The V call is TRBV10-3, the J call TRBJ2-1; D remains ambiguous. Trimming stripped 5 bases from V and 7 bases from J, with 18 bases between. There are 15 residues in the CDR3. Germline-derived CDR1 and CDR2 are ENHRY and SYGVKD. CDR3 nucleotide sequence: TGTGCCATCAGTAAGGGCTGGGGTGGAACGAATGAGCAGTTCTTC. It is translated as CAISKGWGGTNEQFF.

This clonotype occurred many times. This chain links TRBV29-1 with TRBJ2-5, with D possibly being TRBD1 (6 bases). V gave up 3 bases and J gave up 0 bases, with 8 bases separating them. Germline V gene lookup returns CDR1 SQVTM and CDR2 ANQGSEA. This CDR3 has 13 amino acids. The CDR3 DNA sequence: TGCAGCGTTGAGCAGGGGAACCAAGAGACCCAGTACTTC. The encoded protein is CSVEQGNQETQYF.

Notes on this clonotype: With a much larger clone just one base away, this may be a read error. V and J are TRBV29-1 and TRBJ2-7; D is undetermined. Germline assignment: CDR1 SQVTM and CDR2 ANQGSEA. This CDR3 contains 11 residues. Trimming took off 3 bases at V and 9 bases at J, with 12 bases between the two ends. The CDR3 nucleotides are TGCAGCGTTGAGCAGTGGCCAAGGCAGTACTTC. Residues: CSVEQWPRQYF.

The V and J genes are TRBV10-3 and TRBJ1-5, with D maybe TRBD1 (5 bases). Germline assignment: CDR1 ENHRY and CDR2 SYGVKD. Trimming took off 4 bases at V and 4 bases at J, with 14 bases between the two ends. The CDR3 has 15 amino acids. CDR3 sequence (DNA): TGTGCCATCAGTGGTGAGGGGTCGAGAAATCAGCCCCAGCATTTT. This sequence encodes CAISGEGSRNQPQHF.